This T cell receptor (beta chain) was identified during a study of cytomegalovirus exposure and HLA in healthy donors. Findings and limits, study-wide: Reportedly, TCR beta sequences accurately predicted HLA-A and HLA-B alleles in most subjects.

The CDR3 is 14 residues long. Per the germline V gene, CDR1 is SGHVS and CDR2 is FQNEAQ. V lost 1 base and J lost 5, with 6 bases in between. In this sample, this clone turned up a few times. The antigen is not known. The PCR employed 60 Vbeta primers together with 13 Jbeta primers. Profiled with immunoSEQ multiplex PCR; TCRdb holds only in-frame clones, not every one. Of about 140,000 clones in the sample, roughly 80% were seen once. Input material: PBMCs. This chain joins TRBV7-8 and TRBJ1-6; D not resolved. This clonotype was obtained from a female donor in good health and CMV-seronegative. CDR3 sequence: CASSLDADNSPLHF. The CDR3 DNA is TGTGCCAGCAGCTTAGATGCGGATAATTCACCCCTCCACTTT.